This TCR beta chain was sequenced for a study of blood T cell repertoires in COVID-19. The wider study: Sites in the United States, Italy and Spain provided acute and convalescent COVID-19 samples.

The V gene's germline CDR1 is LNHDA and CDR2 SQIVND (reference sequence). Trimming took 7 bases from V and 4 from J, leaving 14 bases between them. The CDR3 extends over 14 amino acids. In the authors' methods: Amplification of reference gene primers was used by the study to estimate nucleated cell counts. The table came from immunoSEQ multiplex PCR; TCRdb's copy has only in-frame clones and leaves some out. From that table come the V and J calls and clone size; the DNA was used to work out D and trimming. The sample yields 200,000 to 300,000 clones, 87% seen once. The V gene is TRBV19, the J gene TRBJ1-3, with D possibly matching TRBD1 (5 bases). The sequencing sample was made of peripheral blood. The TCR comes from a woman between 35 and 50 years old who had recovered from COVID-19. CDR3 loop: CASTRGNLGNTIYF. DNA for the CDR3: TGTGCCAGTACGCGGGGCAACCTCGGAAACACCATATATTTT.